This TCR beta chain was recovered during a study of shared clonotypes between healthy human individuals (dated by TCRdb to 2019 to 2021). As for the study more broadly: A couple of women and a few men aged 18 to 49 years were included in the cohort. Per donor, three plates each were used for CD4 naive and CD4 memory, two for CD8 naive, and one for CD8 memory. To estimate repertoire size and how much clonotype sharing occurs between individuals, the study deeply sequenced the blood TCR repertoires of 5 or 6 healthy adults. To increase sequencing depth and limit assay-specific biases, TCR repertoire library preparation and sequencing were carried out by different laboratories using diverse techniques. Leukapheresis yielded between about 0.94 and 8.9 billion PBMCs per donor. Beyond this particular receptor, the publication reports: Clonotypes shared by all four sorted-subset donors showed higher generation probabilities than non-shared clonotypes. Roughly 5.2% of naive CD4, 3.5% of naive CD8, 2.3% of memory CD4, and 0.4% of memory CD8 clonotypes were shared across four donors. Rarefaction of sorted-subset datasets indicated incomplete sequencing despite the large sequencing depth. Pairwise subsampling indicated that sequencing depth was expected to affect the degree of clonotype sharing among donors. The genetic and exposure-history diversity represented was limited by the small number of donors. Sampling was restricted to blood, and TCR repertoires in tissues likely differ from the TCR repertoires found in blood. Estimated clonotype richness was generally larger for naive than for memory subsets.

The germline ends are 14 bases apart after V is trimmed by 3 bases and J by 2 bases. Including cysteine and phenylalanine, the CDR3 has 15 amino acids. Only CDR3 DNA is held: 45 bases, read in frame from base 1. The CDR1 and CDR2 encoded by the germline V gene are SGHTA and FQGNSA. Healthy HIV-negative adults with no recently reported acute infections or vaccinations were included as donors. Only Caucasian adults living in Nashville, Tennessee, USA were represented among the donors. Magnetic negative selection was used to enrich CD4+ T cells, after which naive cells were positively selected on CD45RA and the negative fraction became the memory subset. After blood collection by leukapheresis, PBMCs were isolated using Ficoll-Histopaque density gradient centrifugation and then cryopreserved in the vapor phase of liquid nitrogen. Analytical flow cytometry was used to check the purity and quantity of each magnetically sorted T cell population. Each sorted fraction had its genomic DNA isolated and then quantified by UV absorbance on a Nanodrop 2000c.

Notes on this clone: Its antigen target is currently unknown. The input lacks base qualities; no much larger clone sits a single base away.

TCR CDR3 regions were amplified from genomic DNA by multiplex PCR using the deep immunoSEQ assay. Extracted genomic DNA from each cell subset was distributed evenly across all wells of several immunoSEQ 96-well plates, and each plate was treated as a replicate. For sorted subsets, around 200 ng genomic DNA, equal to 30,000 or so T cell genomes, was loaded into each replicate PCR. The purified libraries were quantified using a Qubit 3.0 fluorometer, sized with a Bioanalyzer 2100, and then quantified again using the KAPA Library Quantification kit. A separate single-read 150-cycle Illumina NextSeq 550 flow cell was used to sequence each immunoSEQ 96-well plate. Regarding the original processing steps: The immunoSEQ output contained only junctional sequences without quality scores, so filtering could not match that applied to full-length reads. To assign V/J genes and CDR3, sequences were annotated using PyIR, a Python wrapper for IgBLAST v1.9, with IMGT germline references. Any read was removed if the V/J assignment was weak (E-value above 1e-6), the CDR3 was missing, or the read contained stop codons, out-of-frame junctions, or ambiguous translated residues. A V3J clonotype was defined by an identical inferred V gene, J gene, and CDR3 amino acid sequence. To compute the percentage overlap between repertoires, the number of shared unique clonotypes was divided by the size of the smaller repertoire. Three approaches were used to assess repertoire richness: RTK rarefaction, the Chao1 estimator, and Recon v2.1 estimates of unobserved clonotypes. Generation probabilities for all TCRbeta clonotypes obtained by the gDNA method from several donors were computed using OLGA. The table comes from immuneACCESS by way of TCRdb, which keeps in-frame sequences with V and J called. Part of the clones is missing from these tables; in studies checked, under half for an unresolved V gene and the rest for unknown reasons. The DNA was the basis for D and trimming; V, J and clone size are from that table. The sample table shows 2.3 million or so clones, and more than 80% are seen once. The ten largest clones capture 0.39% of the sample.

This chain joins TRBV7-2 to TRBJ2-7, with no confident D gene call. Sequenced material: naive CD4+ T cells from PBMCs. The sample's cell subset or site, from its label and the paper: CD45RA+ positively selected. The sequence was obtained from a man younger than 35 in good health. Some clones in this sample may be carry-over from other donors' samples. For the CDR3, the sequence is CASSLGLTEPYEQYF. The DNA sequence follows: TGTGCCAGCAGCTTGGGCCTGACCGAGCCCTACGAGCAGTACTTC. The CDR3, completed at both ends by the reference TRBV7-2 and TRBJ2-7 genes, gives the full variable domain GAGVSQSPSNKVTEKGKDVELRCDPISGHTALYWYRQSLGQGLEFLIYFQGNSAPDKSGLPSDRFSAERTGGSVSTLTIQRTQQEDSAVYLCASSLGLTEPYEQYFGPGTRLTVT.